This TCR beta chain was found in a study of blood T cell repertoires in COVID-19. In the study overall: Cohort 3 donors were reported recovered after two negative PCRs, clearance, or symptom resolution.

The CDR3 is made up of 15 amino acids. With V trimmed by 6 bases and J by 0 bases, 5 bases remained unmatched. In germline, CDR1 is ENHRY, CDR2 SYGVKD. Participants, about 18 to 90 years old, spanned under 30 US areas. Clones were sequenced by immunoSEQ multiplex PCR, and TCRdb holds only the in-frame ones, with some missing. Of under 400,000 clones in the sample, over 75% are singletons; the top ten hold about 1.9%. This chain joins TRBV10-3 and TRBJ2-3; 8 bases fit TRBD1. The clonotype originates from a man between 40 and 49 years old in a cohort exposed to, infected with or recovered from COVID-19 (not recorded which). Sequenced input: PBMCs or T cells enriched from blood (not recorded which). Here the CDR3 DNA reads TGTGCCATCAGGTACAGGGGGTCCAGCACAGATACGCAGTATTTT. This sequence encodes CAIRYRGSSTDTQYF.